The 15 T cell receptor beta chains below were found in one sample sequenced in a study of memory CD8 T cells in hepatitis C reinfection. The assay was immunoSEQ multiplex PCR, and TCRdb's table has in-frame clones only and misses some. The sample includes tens of thousands of clones, roughly 89% seen only once; the top ten take around 1%. The time point here: pre-reinfection, 55 to 20 weeks before reinfection detection. No in vitro expansion preceded TCR sequencing of the sorted cells. Material for sequencing was naive CD8+ T cells sorted from blood. Receptor source: a man aged 18 to 35 with hepatitis C virus infection.

The chain couples TRBV13 to TRBJ2-3; D is undetermined. CDR1 PRHDT and CDR2 FYEKMQ come from the germline V gene (reference sequence). The CDR3 has 14 amino acids. V was clipped by 4 bases and J by 2 bases, with 10 bases between them. As DNA, the CDR3 is TGTGCCAGCAGCTCCCGTATCCCCACAGATACGCAGTATTTT. This codes for CASSSRIPTDTQYF.

The gene calls are TRBV6-5 and TRBJ2-5; D gene uncertain. The CDR3 loop spans 13 amino acids. V was shortened by 4 bases and J by 2 bases, with 8 bases between the two germline ends. Germline loops: CDR1 MNHEY, CDR2 SVGAGI. The CDR3 nucleotides read TGTGCCAGCAGTTGGAACAGTCAAGAGACCCAGTACTTC. It encodes CASSWNSQETQYF.

This sequence joins TRBV4-3 and TRBJ2-1; D might be TRBD2 (5 bases). The CDR3 extends over 14 amino acids. Between the trimmed V and J ends, which lost 0 bases and 8 bases, there was a span of 11 bases. CDR1 LGHNA and CDR2 YSLEER come from the germline V gene. CDR3 sequence (DNA): TGCGCCAGCAGCCAAGATTCTCGGACTGATGAGCAGTTCTTC. Its translation: CASSQDSRTDEQFF.

This chain connects TRBV27 to TRBJ2-1, with TRBD2 identical over 10 bases. The ends lost 2 bases at V and 2 bases at J; junction bases unmatched: 0. Germline CDR1 MNHEY, CDR2 SMNVEV (reference sequence). This CDR3 spans 15 amino acids. Here the CDR3 DNA reads TGTGCCAGCAGTTTAAGCGGGAGGGCCTACAATGAGCAGTTCTTC. This gives the protein CASSLSGRAYNEQFF.

The rearrangement uses TRBV7-2 and TRBJ1-2, with D maybe TRBD1 (6 bases). Trimming left V 3 bases short and J 8 bases short, with 22 bases between. The CDR3 has 16 amino acids. In germline, CDR1 is SGHTA, CDR2 FQGNSA. In nucleotides, the CDR3 is TGTGCCAGCAGCTTTTTTTTAGGGGGGGCATCGGGGGGCTACACCTTC. Amino acid sequence: CASSFFLGGASGGYTF.

Here the CDR3 reads CASSQGPRLSGELFF. Written as DNA, the CDR3 is TGCGCCAGCAGCCAAGGCCCTAGGCTCTCCGGGGAGCTGTTTTTT. The rearrangement links TRBV4-1 to TRBJ2-2; D gene ambiguous. V was trimmed by 1 base and J by 6 bases, leaving 12 bases between them. Germline V CDR1 and CDR2: MGHRA, YSYEKL. The CDR3 has 15 residues.

In this sample, this clone turned up once. The rearrangement links TRBV4-1 to TRBJ2-5, with 7 bases fitting TRBD1. TRBJ2-7 matches the DNA end more closely, so the J call is doubtful. The CDR3 spans 17 residues. Per the germline V gene, CDR1 is MGHRA and CDR2 is YSYEKL. The CDR3 protein is CASSQVFPGQEINEQYF. The CDR3 DNA reads as TGCGCCAGCAGCCAAGTCTTTCCTGGACAGGAGATCAACGAGCAGTACTTC.

The rearrangement links TRBV10-3 to TRBJ2-1; TRBD2 might be the D (5 bases). Trimming shortened V by 3 bases and J by 6 bases, and 9 bases separated the two germline ends. This CDR3 is 13 amino acids long. Germline V gene sequence: CDR1 ENHRY, CDR2 SYGVKD. The CDR3 spells CAISDKGANEQFF. DNA of the CDR3: TGTGCCATCAGTGACAAGGGAGCCAATGAGCAGTTCTTC.

The J gene is TRBJ2-7, the V gene TRBV14; tentative D call: TRBD1 (5 bases). V dropped 2 bases and J dropped 0 bases, with 14 bases sitting between them. CDR3 length: 16 amino acids. In germline, CDR1 is SGHDN, CDR2 FVKESK. CDR3 DNA sequence: TGTGCCAGCAGCCAATGGAAGACAGCGAGCTCCTACGAGCAGTACTTC. This codes for CASSQWKTASSYEQYF.

The chain employs TRBV27 and TRBJ2-5; 8 bases are a match to TRBD2. The J call is uncertain, as TRBJ2-7 better fits the DNA end. The CDR3 length is 14 residues. In germline, CDR1 is MNHEY, CDR2 SMNVEV (reference sequence). The CDR3 protein is CASSPVLAGYEQYF. The CDR3 region has the DNA TGTGCCAGCAGTCCCGTCCTAGCGGGTTACGAGCAGTACTTC.

This clone has just a few counts. V and J are TRBV4-1 and TRBJ1-1; TRBD1 aligns across 7 bases. V lost 0 bases, J lost 4 bases, and 5 bases stayed unmatched. The length of the CDR3 is 15 residues. Germline-derived CDR1 and CDR2 are MGHRA and YSYEKL. The CDR3 coding sequence is TGCGCCAGCAGCCAAGACCGGTCAGGGGGCACTGAAGCTTTCTTT. Amino acid sequence: CASSQDRSGGTEAFF.

The V gene is TRBV27, the J gene TRBJ2-1; 10 bases align to TRBD2. V dropped 5 bases and J dropped 4; count of bases not matched to a gene: 5. The CDR3 runs 15 residues. Germline V gene data show CDR1 as MNHEY and CDR2 as SMNVEV (reference sequence). This CDR3 is CASSLTSGPYNEQFF. CDR3 in DNA: TGTGCCAGCAGTCTGACTAGCGGGCCATACAATGAGCAGTTCTTC.

The chain has TRBV28 and TRBJ2-6, with TRBD1 identical over 7 bases. This CDR3 comprises 18 residues. CDR1 and CDR2 (germline): MDHEN, SYDVKM. With V trimmed by 5 bases and J by 0 bases, 10 bases remained unmatched. The chain's CDR3 is CASSTDRVPDSGANVLTF. The CDR3 region has the DNA TGTGCCAGCAGTACCGACAGGGTTCCGGACTCTGGGGCCAACGTCCTGACTTTC.

This chain connects TRBV5-6 to TRBJ2-3; 15 positions agree with TRBD2. The CDR3 is made up of 18 amino acids. Germline lookup yields CDR1 SGHDT and CDR2 YYEEEE. J gave up 1 base and V 5 bases, and 8 bases lay outside the gene matches. This chain's CDR3 is CASRLGLAGGPRTDTQYF. Here the CDR3 DNA reads TGTGCCAGCAGGTTAGGACTAGCGGGGGGGCCTCGCACAGATACGCAGTATTTT.

The rearrangement links TRBV27 to TRBJ2-1; 9 bases are a match to TRBD2. J gave up 4 bases and V 5 bases, and 9 bases lay outside the gene matches. CDR3 length: 16 amino acids. Germline V gene data show CDR1 as MNHEY and CDR2 as SMNVEV (reference sequence). The CDR3 protein is CASSGGSGSLYNEQFF. The CDR3 coding sequence is TGTGCCAGCAGTGGGGGTAGCGGGAGCCTGTACAATGAGCAGTTCTTC.